These 23 T cell receptor beta chains were all obtained from the same sample, sequenced in a study of OX40 agonist ivuxolimab in advanced cancers. Clones were sequenced by immunoSEQ multiplex PCR, and TCRdb holds only the in-frame ones, with some missing. The data show roughly 76,000 clones, over 80% seen once. This material consisted of CD4+ or CD8+ T cells sorted from blood, taken in a trial of the OX40 agonist ivuxolimab. The receptors stem from an adult with an advanced solid tumor such as melanoma, head and neck, liver or kidney cancer.

The table lists this clone with a count of one. The V and J genes are TRBV5-8 and TRBJ2-7; D is perhaps TRBD2 (6 bases). Trimming took 5 bases from V and 2 from J, leaving 17 bases between them. From germline, CDR1 is SGHTS and CDR2 YDEGEE. The CDR3 is 15 residues long. The CDR3 here is CASRVERQRAYEQYF. The CDR3 DNA reads as TGTGCCAGCAGGGTGGAACGTCAGCGGGCCTACGAGCAGTACTTC.

The chain has TRBV30 and TRBJ2-3; TRBD1 matches at 8 bases. CDR1 GTSNPN and CDR2 SVGIG come from the germline V gene (reference sequence). The ends lost 4 bases at V and 2 bases at J; junction bases unmatched: 5. The CDR3 covers 14 residues. CDR3 region: CAWNRGYDTDTQYF. CDR3 nucleotide sequence: TGTGCCTGGAACAGGGGGTACGACACAGATACGCAGTATTTT.

The V and J genes are TRBV9 and TRBJ2-5, with 9 nucleotides matching TRBD1. V was clipped by 3 bases and J by 5 bases; unmatched bases: 8. CDR3 length equals 15 residues. The germline V gene encodes CDR1 SGDLS and CDR2 YYNGEE. CDR3 residues: CASSGSTGGYETQYF. CDR3 DNA: TGTGCCAGCAGCGGATCAACAGGGGGCTATGAGACCCAGTACTTC. Together with reference TRBV9 and TRBJ2-5, the CDR3 gives the full variable domain: DSGVTQTPKHLITATGQRVTLRCSPRSGDLSVYWYQQSLDQGLQFLIQYYNGEERAKGNILERFSAQQFPDLHSELNLSSLELGDSALYFCASSGSTGGYETQYFGPGTRLLVL.

The CDR3 nucleotides read TGTGCCAGCAGTTCCCCCATTGCGACTAGCGCAGTTACCGGGGAGCTGTTTTTT. Its protein product is CASSSPIATSAVTGELFF. J is TRBJ2-2 and V is TRBV28; 8 bases line up with TRBD2. Germline V gene lookup returns CDR1 MDHEN and CDR2 SYDVKM. The CDR3 extends over 18 amino acids. The ends lost 4 bases at V and 5 bases at J; junction bases unmatched: 15.

The chain recombines TRBV9 with TRBJ1-1, with D perhaps matching TRBD1 (5 bases). Trimming cost V 0 bases and J 3 bases, with 9 bases left between them. The germline V gene encodes CDR1 SGDLS and CDR2 YYNGEE. CDR3 length equals 14 residues. The DNA for the CDR3 is TGTGCCAGCAGCGTAGAAGGGGATGACACTGAAGCTTTCTTT. It yields the protein CASSVEGDDTEAFF.

This chain uses TRBV7-9 with TRBJ2-3; D unclear. The length of the CDR3 is 12 residues. Between the trimmed V and J ends, which lost 3 bases and 4 bases, there was a span of 5 bases. Germline V gives CDR1 SEHNR, CDR2 FQNEAQ (reference sequence). As DNA, the CDR3 is TGTGCCAGCAGCTTCCTAGCAGATACGCAGTATTTT. Its translation: CASSFLADTQYF. Based on the CDR3 plus reference TRBV7-9 and TRBJ2-3, the full variable domain is DTGVSQNPRHKITKRGQNVTFRCDPISEHNRLYWYRQTLGQGPEFLTYFQNEAQLEKSRLLSDRFSAERPKGSFSTLEIQRTEQGDSAMYLCASSFLADTQYFGPGTRLTVL.

CDR3: CASSQDRLLYGYTF. In DNA form, the CDR3 reads TGCGCCAGCAGCCAAGATCGCCTGCTCTATGGCTACACCTTC. The V and J genes are TRBV4-3 and TRBJ1-2; D uncertain. V lost 0 bases and J lost 4, with 9 bases in between. Germline values: CDR1 LGHNA, CDR2 YSLEER. The CDR3 extends over 14 amino acids.

The count of this clone is one. The CDR3 loop is CASSYRLAGEGEQYF. The CDR3 DNA reads TGTGCCAGCAGTTATAGACTAGCGGGAGAGGGAGAGCAGTACTTC. V usage is TRBV6-6 and J usage is TRBJ2-7; the match to TRBD2 covers 12 bases. CDR3 length: 15 residues. Germline values: CDR1 MNHNY, CDR2 SVGAGI (reference sequence). The trim removed 3 bases at V and 7 bases at J, leaving 7 bases unmatched.

The V call is TRBV13, the J call TRBJ2-7; 9 bases align to TRBD2. This CDR3 spans 14 amino acids. V gave up 1 base and J gave up 2 bases; unmatched junction bases: 0. Germline CDR1 and CDR2: PRHDT and FYEKMQ (reference sequence). For the CDR3, the DNA is TGTGCCAGCAGCTTAGCTAGCGGGACCTACGAGCAGTACTTC. It encodes CASSLASGTYEQYF.

This clone came up a few times. The CDR3 here is CALGGAYNTEAFF. The CDR3 nucleotides read TGTGCCTTAGGAGGGGCCTACAACACTGAAGCTTTCTTT. The chain recombines TRBV2 with TRBJ1-1, with D tentatively TRBD1 (5 bases). Germline V CDR1 and CDR2: SNHLY, FYNNEI. The CDR3 length is 13 residues. V was shortened by 11 bases and J by 2 bases, with 15 bases between the two germline ends.

The rearrangement joins TRBV2 to TRBJ1-2, with 10 bases identical to TRBD1. The ends lost 1 base at V and 6 bases at J; junction bases unmatched: 14. This CDR3 comprises 18 residues. Germline CDR1 reads SNHLY; CDR2 reads FYNNEI. DNA for the CDR3: TGTGCCAGCAGTGAAGTCGTTTCCGGGACAGGGGACGGTGATGGCTACACCTTC. This encodes CASSEVVSGTGDGDGYTF.

Details on this clone: This same CDR3 is encoded by further DNA sequences in the sample. This chain links TRBV7-9 with TRBJ1-1; no clear D gene. This CDR3 is 13 amino acids long. V was cut by 5 bases and J by 0 bases, with 7 bases left in between. Germline V gene data show CDR1 as SEHNR and CDR2 as FQNEAQ (reference sequence). The CDR3 DNA sequence: TGTGCCAGCAGCCTAGTGGTGAACACTGAAGCTTTCTTT. It is translated as CASSLVVNTEAFF.

This rearrangement joins TRBV7-9 to TRBJ2-5, with 12 bases that match TRBD2. This CDR3 spans 16 amino acids. CDR1 is SEHNR, CDR2 FQNEAQ, per germline (reference sequence). V gave up 5 bases and J gave up 4 bases; unmatched junction bases: 8. The CDR3 region has the DNA TGTGCCAGCAGCACCTGGCTAGCGGGAGGGGTAGAGACCCAGTACTTC. It is translated as CASSTWLAGGVETQYF.

V is TRBV19 and J is TRBJ2-1, with TRBD2 matching 11 bases. Trimming removed 5 bases from V and 4 bases from J; junction bases left unmatched: 4. This CDR3 is 15 amino acids long. Germline V gene lookup returns CDR1 LNHDA and CDR2 SQIVND (reference sequence). For the CDR3, the DNA is TGTGCCAGTAGTTCGACTAGCGGGGCTTACAATGAGCAGTTCTTC. Translated: CASSSTSGAYNEQFF. The full variable domain, with the rest looked up from reference TRBV19 and TRBJ2-1, is DGGITQSPKYLFRKEGQNVTLSCEQNLNHDAMYWYRQDPGQGLRLIYYSQIVNDFQKGDIAEGYSVSREKKESFPLTVTSAQKNPTAFYLCASSSTSGAYNEQFFGPGTRLTVL.

V usage is TRBV7-3 and J usage is TRBJ2-1, with TRBD2 matching 8 bases. Trimming cost V 6 bases and J 2 bases; bases outside gene matches: 9. This CDR3 is built from 16 residues. CDR1 and CDR2 (germline): SGHTA, FQGTGA. DNA of the CDR3: TGTGCCAGCAGTATATCGGGAGGGTCGACCTACAATGAGCAGTTCTTC. Translating gives CASSISGGSTYNEQFF.

J is TRBJ2-1 and V is TRBV11-3; 12 bases align to TRBD2. The CDR3 sequence is 17 residues long. Looked up from germline, CDR1 is SGHNT and CDR2 is YENEEA. The V and J ends lost 2 bases and 5 bases, in that order; junction bases with no gene match: 7. The CDR3 protein is CASSLLSSGGGHNEQFF. Written as DNA, the CDR3 is TGTGCCAGCAGCTTACTGTCTAGCGGGGGGGGACACAATGAGCAGTTCTTC.

This clone was observed a single time. The rearrangement joins TRBV4-1 to TRBJ1-5; no clear D gene. The CDR3 consists of 16 residues. CDR1 is MGHRA and CDR2 is YSYEKL in the germline V gene. Trimming stripped 4 bases from V and 3 bases from J, with 16 bases between. The DNA for the CDR3 is TGCGCCAGCAGCCCGGACCCCGCGGTTGACAATCAGCCCCAGCATTTT. Translation gives CASSPDPAVDNQPQHF.

The chain employs TRBV7-3 and TRBJ2-1; 8 bases line up with TRBD2. The CDR3 loop spans 15 amino acids. CDR1 and CDR2 (germline): SGHTA, FQGTGA. Losses at the gene ends were 2 bases for V and 5 bases for J; bases not matched to a gene: 5. The CDR3 reads CASSLEAAGDNEQFF. CDR3 coding DNA: TGTGCCAGCAGCTTAGAAGCAGCGGGAGACAATGAGCAGTTCTTC.

The chain has TRBV19 and TRBJ1-5, with TRBD1 identical over 7 bases. Germline V lookup: CDR1 LNHDA, CDR2 SQIVND (reference sequence). The CDR3 totals 16 residues. V shed 3 bases and J 3 bases; nucleotides not matched to a gene: 8. Here the CDR3 reads CASSIGGGGVNQPQHF. In DNA, the CDR3 is TGTGCCAGTAGTATCGGGGGAGGGGGCGTCAATCAGCCCCAGCATTTT.

The J gene is TRBJ2-7, the V gene TRBV9, with 7 bases identical to TRBD2. Germline V gene lookup returns CDR1 SGDLS and CDR2 YYNGEE. The CDR3 is made up of 13 amino acids. The ends lost 0 bases at V and 10 bases at J; junction bases unmatched: 7. The CDR3 here is CASSVDGTNPQYF. CDR3 nucleotide sequence: TGTGCCAGCAGCGTAGATGGGACTAATCCACAGTACTTC.

The genes are TRBV19 and TRBJ1-2, with unresolved D. The V end lost 6 bases, the J end lost 4 bases, and 12 bases lay between the germline ends. The CDR3 consists of 13 residues. Germline V gene sequence: CDR1 LNHDA, CDR2 SQIVND (reference sequence). The CDR3 loop reads CASSRDSPYGYTF. CDR3 bases: TGTGCCAGTAGCCGTGACTCACCCTATGGCTACACCTTC.

The V call is TRBV7-2, the J call TRBJ2-7; D is perhaps TRBD1 (5 bases). V dropped 5 bases and J dropped 2 bases, with 13 bases sitting between them. Per the germline V gene, CDR1 is SGHTA and CDR2 is FQGNSA. This CDR3 contains 14 residues. The CDR3 loop is CASSQGQKPYEQYF. CDR3 DNA: TGTGCCAGCAGCCAAGGACAAAAACCCTACGAGCAGTACTTC.

The gene calls are TRBV7-9 and TRBJ2-7, with D perhaps TRBD2 (7 bases). Germline values: CDR1 SEHNR, CDR2 FQNEAQ (reference sequence). With 4 bases removed from V and 2 bases from J, the gap between germline ends came to 21 bases. The CDR3 covers 17 residues. CDR3 sequence (DNA): TGTGCCAGCAGCTCGCGTTTACAGGGAGGGTTTACCTACGAGCAGTACTTC. Its translation: CASSSRLQGGFTYEQYF.